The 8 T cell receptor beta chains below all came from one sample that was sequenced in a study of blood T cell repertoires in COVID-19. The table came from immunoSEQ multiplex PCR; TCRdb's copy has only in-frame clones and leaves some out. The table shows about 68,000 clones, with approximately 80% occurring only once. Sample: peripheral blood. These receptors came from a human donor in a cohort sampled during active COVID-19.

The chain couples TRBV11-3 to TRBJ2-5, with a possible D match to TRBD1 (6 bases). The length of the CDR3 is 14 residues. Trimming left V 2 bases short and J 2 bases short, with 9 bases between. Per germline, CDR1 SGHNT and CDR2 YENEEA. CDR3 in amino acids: CASSLSRGQETQYF. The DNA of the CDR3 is TGTGCCAGCAGCTTATCTAGGGGGCAAGAGACCCAGTACTTC.

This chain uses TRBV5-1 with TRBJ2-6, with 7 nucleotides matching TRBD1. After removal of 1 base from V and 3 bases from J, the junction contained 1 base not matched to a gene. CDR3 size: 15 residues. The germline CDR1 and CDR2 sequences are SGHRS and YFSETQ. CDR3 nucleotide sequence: TGCGCCAGCAGCTTGAGGGGGCTTGGGGCCAACGTCCTGACTTTC. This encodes CASSLRGLGANVLTF. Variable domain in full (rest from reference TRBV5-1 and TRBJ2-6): KAGVTQTPRYLIKTRGQQVTLSCSPISGHRSVSWYQQTPGQGLQFLFEYFSETQRNKGNFPGRFSGRQFSNSRSEMNVSTLELGDSALYLCASSLRGLGANVLTFGAGSRLTVL.

Here the CDR3 DNA reads TGTGCCAGCAGTTCGGACAGTGAAGGCTACACCTTC. Translation: CASSSDSEGYTF. This sequence joins TRBV28 and TRBJ1-2; tentative D call: TRBD1 (6 bases). CDR3 length equals 12 residues. Germline-derived CDR1 and CDR2 are MDHEN and SYDVKM. V was pared by 4 bases and J by 8 bases, with 11 bases between.

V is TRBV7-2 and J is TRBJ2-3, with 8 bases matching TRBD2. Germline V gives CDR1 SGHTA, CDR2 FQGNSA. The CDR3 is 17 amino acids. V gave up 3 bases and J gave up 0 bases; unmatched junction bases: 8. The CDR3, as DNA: TGTGCCAGCAGCTTTGCGGGCGGGAGGCCTAGCACAGATACGCAGTATTTT. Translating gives CASSFAGGRPSTDTQYF.

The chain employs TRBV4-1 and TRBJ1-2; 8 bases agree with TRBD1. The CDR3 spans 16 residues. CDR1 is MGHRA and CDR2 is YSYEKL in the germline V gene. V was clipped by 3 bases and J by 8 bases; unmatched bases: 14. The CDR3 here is CASSQAGQGLMGGYTF. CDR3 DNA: TGCGCCAGCAGCCAGGCTGGACAGGGCTTGATGGGGGGCTACACCTTC.

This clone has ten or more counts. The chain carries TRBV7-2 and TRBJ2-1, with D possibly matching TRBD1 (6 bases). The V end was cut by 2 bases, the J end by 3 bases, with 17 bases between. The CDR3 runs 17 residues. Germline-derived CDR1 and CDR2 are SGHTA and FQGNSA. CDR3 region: CASSLYDTGTYYNEQFF. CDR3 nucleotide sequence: TGTGCCAGCAGCTTATATGATACTGGGACATACTACAATGAGCAGTTCTTC.

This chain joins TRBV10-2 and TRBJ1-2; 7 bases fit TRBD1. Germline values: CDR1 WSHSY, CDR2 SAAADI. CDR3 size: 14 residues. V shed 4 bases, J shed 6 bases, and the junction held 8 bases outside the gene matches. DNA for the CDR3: TGCGCCAGCAGTGGGGTTGGTACAGGGGATGGCTACACCTTC. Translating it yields CASSGVGTGDGYTF.

The chain's CDR3 is CASKPPYTDTQYF. The CDR3 nucleotides are TGTGCCAGCAAACCCCCCTATACAGATACGCAGTATTTT. The chain combines TRBV28 with TRBJ2-3, with D uncertain. CDR1 and CDR2 from the germline V gene are MDHEN and SYDVKM. The CDR3 totals 13 residues. V was pared by 7 bases and J by 3 bases, with 11 bases between.